Below are 25 T cell receptor beta chains sequenced from a single sample in a study of CD8 T cells in Susac syndrome. RNA amounts of roughly 0.45 to 1 ug underwent reverse transcription with random hexamers. TCRdb ran MiXCR on the immunoSEQ multiplex PCR reads and lists one entry per CDR3 protein. The sample comprises under 350,000 distinct CDR3 sequences, about 90% of which are singletons, and 0.06% to 0.075% rests with the top ten. What was sequenced was CD4+ T cells from PBMCs. These receptors all come from a human donor with multiple sclerosis.

This rearrangement joins TRBV5-1 to TRBJ2-1; 8 bases are a match to TRBD2. V shed 0 bases, J shed 9 bases, and the junction held 8 bases outside the gene matches. Germline V gene lookup returns CDR1 SGHRS and CDR2 YFSETQ. This CDR3 spans 15 amino acids. Here the CDR3 reads CASSLGLGGGVEQFF. In nucleotides, the CDR3 is TGCGCCAGCAGCTTGGGCCTCGGGGGGGGAGTTGAGCAGTTCTTC.

The V call is TRBV5-1, the J call TRBJ2-1; D is perhaps TRBD2 (5 bases). In germline, CDR1 is SGHRS, CDR2 YFSETQ. CDR3 length: 15 residues. Trimming cost V 0 bases and J 3 bases, with 10 bases left between them. CDR3 sequence (DNA): TGCGCCAGCAGCTTGGGTGTACTAGACTACAATGAGCAGTTCTTC. Amino acids: CASSLGVLDYNEQFF.

The gene calls are TRBV9 and TRBJ2-2, with 7 bases fitting TRBD1. This CDR3 has 16 residues. CDR1 and CDR2 from the germline V gene are SGDLS and YYNGEE. Losses at the gene ends were 0 bases for V and 2 bases for J; bases not matched to a gene: 4. This CDR3 is CASSVAGTANTGELFF. CDR3 in DNA: TGTGCCAGCAGCGTAGCGGGGACAGCAAACACCGGGGAGCTGTTTTTT.

The chain combines TRBV30 with TRBJ1-4; D is ambiguous. CDR3 length: 15 amino acids. Trimming shortened V by 2 bases and J by 0 bases, and 10 bases separated the two germline ends. The germline V gene encodes CDR1 GTSNPN and CDR2 SVGIG (reference sequence). This CDR3 is CAWSRQVATNEKLFF. In nucleotides, the CDR3 is TGTGCCTGGAGTAGGCAGGTTGCAACTAATGAAAAACTGTTTTTT.

J is TRBJ2-6 and V is TRBV29-1, with no clear D. CDR3 length: 14 residues. V gave up 6 bases and J gave up 1 base, with 10 bases separating them. Germline CDR1 is SQVTM and CDR2 is ANQGSEA. CDR3 bases: TGCAGCGTGGCAACAAGTTCTGGGGCCAACGTCCTGACTTTC. Amino acids: CSVATSSGANVLTF. The full variable domain, completed using reference TRBV29-1 and TRBJ2-6, is SAVISQKPSRDICQRGTSLTIQCQVDSQVTMMFWYRQQPGQSLTLIATANQGSEATYESGFVIDKFPISRPNLTFSTLTVSNMSPEDSSIYLCSVATSSGANVLTFGAGSRLTVL.

This chain joins TRBV12-3 or TRBV12-4 and TRBJ1-5; D might be TRBD1 (6 bases). There are 14 residues in the CDR3. Trimming took 4 bases from V and 5 from J, leaving 12 bases between them. CDR3 sequence (DNA): TGTGCCAGCAGTTCCCGAAGACAGGATCAGCCCCAGCATTTT. This gives the protein CASSSRRQDQPQHF.

The chain couples TRBV28 to TRBJ2-5; weak D call: TRBD2 (5 bases). Germline V gene sequence: CDR1 MDHEN, CDR2 SYDVKM. With 2 bases removed from V and 6 bases from J, the gap between germline ends came to 10 bases. The CDR3 spans 13 residues. The CDR3 protein is CASSLEGTKTQYF. CDR3 in DNA: TGTGCCAGCAGTTTAGAGGGCACCAAGACCCAGTACTTC.

The chain links TRBV7-8 to TRBJ2-7; 15 nucleotides line up with TRBD2. The CDR3 sequence is 15 residues long. The V segment lost 2 bases and the J segment 9 bases; nucleotides outside the gene matches: 5. Germline V gives CDR1 SGHVS, CDR2 FQNEAQ. The CDR3 DNA reads TGTGCCAGCAGCTTACCACCGGGACTAGCGGGAGGGCAGTACTTC. Protein sequence: CASSLPPGLAGGQYF.

V is TRBV20-1 and J is TRBJ2-2; 8 nucleotides match TRBD2. V shed 3 bases, J shed 4 bases, and the junction held 7 bases outside the gene matches. Germline CDR1 DFQATT, CDR2 SNEGSKA (reference sequence). The CDR3 sequence is 15 residues long. CDR3 region: CSARAPGGITGELFF. The DNA for the CDR3 is TGCAGTGCTAGGGCCCCGGGAGGGATCACCGGGGAGCTGTTTTTT.

The rearrangement uses TRBV7-2 and TRBJ2-1; 8 nucleotides line up with TRBD2. The J segment lost 0 bases and the V segment lost 2 bases, leaving 9 bases of the junction unmatched. CDR1 and CDR2 from the germline V gene are SGHTA and FQGNSA. CDR3 length: 18 residues. This CDR3 reads CASSLRVSGISSYNEQFF. Here the CDR3 DNA reads TGTGCCAGCAGCTTACGAGTTAGCGGGATAAGCTCCTACAATGAGCAGTTCTTC.

The chain couples TRBV5-1 to TRBJ1-1, with 12 bases lining up with TRBD1. The CDR3 runs to 17 residues. Unmatched junction bases numbered 6, after V lost 3 bases and J lost 0 bases. Germline V gene lookup returns CDR1 SGHRS and CDR2 YFSETQ. The CDR3 loop reads CASSSGQGAWVNTEAFF. The CDR3 nucleotides are TGCGCCAGCAGCTCGGGACAGGGGGCTTGGGTGAACACTGAAGCTTTCTTT.

The chain couples TRBV3-1 to TRBJ1-6; TRBD1 might be the D (5 bases). The CDR3 contains 16 residues. V dropped 4 bases and J dropped 3 bases, with 13 bases sitting between them. The germline gives CDR1 LGHDT, CDR2 YNNKEL (reference sequence). DNA for the CDR3: TGTGCCAGCAGCCCAAAGTGGCAGGGCTATAATTCACCCCTCCACTTT. The encoded protein is CASSPKWQGYNSPLHF.

The chain employs TRBV12-3 or TRBV12-4 and TRBJ2-7; possibly TRBD2 for D (6 bases). The V end lost 6 bases, the J end lost 2 bases, and 14 bases lay between the germline ends. CDR3 length: 14 amino acids. CDR3 in amino acids: CASRSGGVTYEQYF. The CDR3 DNA reads TGTGCCAGCAGATCTGGCGGGGTGACCTACGAGCAGTACTTC.

V is TRBV12-3 or TRBV12-4 and J is TRBJ1-4; D gene ambiguous. CDR3 length: 12 residues. The V end was cut by 3 bases, the J end by 11 bases, with 10 bases between. The DNA of the CDR3 is TGTGCCAGCAGTTTGGGAAGCGGGAAACTGTTTTTT. As protein: CASSLGSGKLFF.

CDR3 residues: CASSIWTGEVNQPQHF. The CDR3 DNA follows: TGTGCCAGTAGTATTTGGACAGGGGAGGTGAATCAGCCCCAGCATTTT. V and J are TRBV19 and TRBJ1-5; 9 nucleotides match TRBD1. Germline V gene sequence: CDR1 LNHDA, CDR2 SQIVND (reference sequence). The CDR3 has 16 amino acids. V trimming: 3 bases; J trimming: 4 bases; junction bases outside the gene matches: 7.

The rearrangement joins TRBV11-2 to TRBJ2-5; D might be TRBD1 (6 bases). V was cut by 4 bases and J by 3 bases, with 15 bases left in between. The CDR3 is 15 amino acids. Germline-derived CDR1 and CDR2 are SGHAT and FQNNGV. CDR3 DNA: TGTGCCAGCAGCTCACAAAGGACAGTCGAAGAGACCCAGTACTTC. Translation gives CASSSQRTVEETQYF.

The chain combines TRBV27 with TRBJ2-1; D is unresolved. V shed 6 bases and J shed 0 bases, with 15 bases lying between them. CDR1 MNHEY and CDR2 SMNVEV come from the germline V gene (reference sequence). This CDR3 contains 16 residues. CDR3 sequence: CASSPPDAASYNEQFF. The CDR3 coding sequence is TGTGCCAGCAGCCCCCCGGACGCCGCCTCCTACAATGAGCAGTTCTTC.

The V call is TRBV6-4, the J call TRBJ2-3; no clear D. From germline, CDR1 is MRHNA and CDR2 SNTAGT. The V end was cut by 0 bases, the J end by 6 bases, with 4 bases between. The CDR3 is 12 amino acids. Written as DNA, the CDR3 is TGTGCCAGCAGTGACTCTTCCGATACGCAGTATTTT. Its translation is CASSDSSDTQYF.

CDR3 residues: CASSLETRGHEQFF. Written as DNA, the CDR3 is TGTGCCAGCAGCTTAGAGACTAGGGGCCATGAGCAGTTCTTC. V and J are TRBV7-2 and TRBJ2-1; D may be TRBD2 (6 bases). The V end was cut by 1 base, the J end by 8 bases, with 12 bases between. CDR1 and CDR2 (germline): SGHTA, FQGNSA. CDR3 length: 14 residues. The whole variable domain, filled in from reference TRBV7-2 and TRBJ2-1, reads GAGVSQSPSNKVTEKGKDVELRCDPISGHTALYWYRQSLGQGLEFLIYFQGNSAPDKSGLPSDRFSAERTGGSVSTLTIQRTQQEDSAVYLCASSLETRGHEQFFGPGTRLTVL.

J is TRBJ1-1 and V is TRBV5-1; D remains ambiguous. Germline values: CDR1 SGHRS, CDR2 YFSETQ. Trimming pared 3 bases from V and 1 base from J, leaving 22 bases between. The CDR3 covers 18 residues. The CDR3 nucleotides read TGCGCCAGCAGCTCCCTCCAAGGGCTCCAAACCTGGAACACTGAAGCTTTCTTT. It yields the protein CASSSLQGLQTWNTEAFF.

V usage is TRBV6-5 and J usage is TRBJ1-1; no firm D call. Germline V gene sequence: CDR1 MNHEY, CDR2 SVGAGI. This CDR3 has 14 amino acids. With 2 bases removed from V and 1 base from J, the gap between germline ends came to 8 bases. The CDR3 here is CASSYDWENTEAFF. The CDR3 DNA reads as TGTGCCAGCAGTTACGACTGGGAGAACACTGAAGCTTTCTTT.

The J gene is TRBJ2-1, the V gene TRBV2; TRBD1 or TRBD2 may be the D gene (5 bases each). The CDR3 spans 15 residues. The ends were cut back, 3 bases at V and 0 bases at J, with 9 bases in the middle. Per the germline V gene, CDR1 is SNHLY and CDR2 is FYNNEI. The CDR3 DNA follows: TGTGCCAGCAGTGACGAGGGGAGCTCCTACAATGAGCAGTTCTTC. Translating it yields CASSDEGSSYNEQFF.

The genes are TRBV19 and TRBJ2-3; TRBD2 is a possible D gene (5 bases). The V gene lost 8 bases and the J gene lost 2 bases, with 11 bases spanning the gap. Germline lookup yields CDR1 LNHDA and CDR2 SQIVND (reference sequence). CDR3 length equals 13 residues. The CDR3 loop is CASGRQITDTQYF. The CDR3 coding sequence is TGTGCCAGTGGGAGACAAATCACAGATACGCAGTATTTT.

The J gene is TRBJ2-7, the V gene TRBV2; no clear D. Germline-derived CDR1 and CDR2 are SNHLY and FYNNEI. V gave up 4 bases and J gave up 4 bases, with 11 bases separating them. The CDR3 is made up of 13 amino acids. CDR3 protein: CASSAPLGYEQYF. Here the CDR3 DNA reads TGTGCCAGCAGTGCTCCTTTGGGGTACGAGCAGTACTTC.

This chain links TRBV4-2 with TRBJ2-2; maybe TRBD2 (5 bases). The germline CDR1 and CDR2 sequences are LGHNA and YNFKEQ. The V end lost 0 bases, the J end lost 5 bases, and 19 bases lay between the germline ends. This CDR3 has 18 residues. CDR3: CASSQDLISDGWTGELFF. The CDR3 bases are TGTGCCAGCAGCCAAGATCTTATTAGCGATGGTTGGACCGGGGAGCTGTTTTTT.